Listed below are T cell receptor beta chains from one sample, sequenced in a study of cytomegalovirus exposure and HLA in healthy donors. Data came from immunoSEQ multiplex PCR; TCRdb stores just in-frame clones and leaves some out. The data show some 200,000 clones, 75% to 85% seen once. Sequencing used PBMCs. The receptors were sampled from a woman in her 40s in good health and CMV-seronegative. CDR3s include the opening cysteine and the closing phenylalanine or tryptophan. A D gene is named only where the DNA matches it firmly. Clone sizes are given selectively: once, few, many, or a class where the clone is expanded.

length	V	D	size	J	DNA	CDR3
16	TRBV10-3	TRBD1	-	TRBJ1-1	TGTGCCATCAGTGAGTCGAAGGGACAGAGGAACACTGAAGCTTTCTTT	CAISESKGQRNTEAFF
15	TRBV18	-	-	TRBJ2-2	TGTGCCAGCTCTCCGGTGCTGGGGCCCACCGGGGAGCTGTTTTTT	CASSPVLGPTGELFF
13	TRBV5-1	-	-	TRBJ1-1	TGCGCCAGCAGCTTTTCGGGGGACACTGAAGCTTTCTTT	CASSFSGDTEAFF
18	TRBV11-2	-	-	TRBJ2-3	TGTGCCAGCAGCTTACGGGGGTGGGGGACAGTTTCCAGGGATACGCAGTATTTT	CASSLRGWGTVSRDTQYF
14	TRBV19	TRBD1	-	TRBJ1-1	TGTGCCAGTAGTATCCGACAGGGGGGTACTGAAGCTTTCTTT	CASSIRQGGTEAFF
13	TRBV27	-	once	TRBJ2-2	TGTGCCAGCAGTTTTTCGTCCACCGGGGAGCTGTTTTTT	CASSFSSTGELFF
13	TRBV2	TRBD2	-	TRBJ2-5	TGTGCCACCGCGGGACTAGCTAGGGAGACCCAGTACTTC	CATAGLARETQYF
14	TRBV30	-	-	TRBJ2-3	TGTGCCTGGAGTCCGGCCCCGGGACTCAATACGCAGTATTTT	CAWSPAPGLNTQYF
14	TRBV6-1	TRBD2	-	TRBJ2-7	TGTGCCAGCAGTGAACCGGTTAGCGGGAGCGAGCAGTACTTC	CASSEPVSGSEQYF
20	TRBV2	TRBD1	-	TRBJ2-7	TGTGCCAGCAGGCTCTCGTCCCTTTTCCACCCAACAGGGGATTCCTACGAGCAGTACTTC	CASRLSSLFHPTGDSYEQYF
16	TRBV5-8	-	-	TRBJ1-2	TGTGCCAGCACACGATTCGTCGGGATACAAACCTATGGCTACACCTTC	CASTRFVGIQTYGYTF
15	TRBV28	-	-	TRBJ2-1	TGTGCCAGCAGTACACACCCGGGAAGGGCCAATGAGCAGTTCTTC	CASSTHPGRANEQFF
17	TRBV29-1	TRBD2	-	TRBJ2-4	TGCAGCGTCGCCACTACTGGAGGAGCGGGATACGGAAACATTCAGTACTTC	CSVATTGGAGYGNIQYF
14	TRBV6-5	-	-	TRBJ2-1	TGTGCCAGCTCGTATAGTGGAGCTGGTAATGAGCAGTTCTTC	CASSYSGAGNEQFF
13	TRBV28	-	once	TRBJ1-2	TGTGCCAGCAGAAGGGAGCCTAACTATGGCTACACCTTC	CASRREPNYGYTF
15	TRBV7-9	TRBD1	-	TRBJ1-2	TGTGCCAGCAGCCCCTCGTCAGGACAGGGCTATGGCTACACCTTC	CASSPSSGQGYGYTF
12	TRBV7-8	-	-	TRBJ2-7	TGTGCCAGCAGCTTAGGGAGGGAAGAGCAGTACTTC	CASSLGREEQYF
19	TRBV2	TRBD2	-	TRBJ2-5	TGTGCCAGCAGGCATACCGGGACTAGCGGGAGGGCACGGCAAGAGACCCAGTACTTC	CASRHTGTSGRARQETQYF
14	TRBV5-1	-	-	TRBJ1-2	TGCGCCAGCAGCCTCGGACAAAGTAACTATGGCTACACCTTC	CASSLGQSNYGYTF
14	TRBV5-8	-	few	TRBJ1-4	TGTGCCAGCAGTACCCAGGGCCTCGGTGAAAAACTGTTTTTT	CASSTQGLGEKLFF
15	TRBV7-7	TRBD2	-	TRBJ2-7	TGTGCCAGCAGTCTGTCTGAGGGAGGGGCCTACGAGCAGTACTTC	CASSLSEGGAYEQYF
15	TRBV18	-	-	TRBJ2-5	TGTGCCAGCTCACCCCTGGGGGCTACCCAAGAGACCCAGTACTTC	CASSPLGATQETQYF
13	TRBV30	-	-	TRBJ1-2	TGTGCCTGGAGTTTTGACAGCCCATCCGGCTACACCTTC	CAWSFDSPSGYTF
15	TRBV5-6	TRBD1	-	TRBJ1-4	TGTGCCAGCAGCGACACAGGGGGAGCTAATGAAAAACTGTTTTTT	CASSDTGGANEKLFF
12	TRBV28	TRBD1	-	TRBJ1-2	TGTGCCAGCAGTTCCAGGGGGCGCGGCTACACCTTC	CASSSRGRGYTF
15	TRBV6-1	TRBD1	-	TRBJ1-4	TGTGCCAGCAGTGGAAGGACAGGGGGCTTCCGGCAACTGTTTTTT	CASSGRTGGFRQLFF
16	TRBV5-1	TRBD2	few	TRBJ2-7	TGCGCCAGCAGTAGAGGGTCCAGCGGGAGAGCCTACGAGCAGTACTTC	CASSRGSSGRAYEQYF
14	TRBV19	-	-	TRBJ1-5	TGTGCCAGTAGTATGGGGCAGCTCAATCAGCCCCAGCATTTT	CASSMGQLNQPQHF
12	TRBV30	TRBD1	-	TRBJ2-7	TGTGCCTGCGGACAGGGGGCCTACGAGCAGTACTTC	CACGQGAYEQYF
16	TRBV1	-	-	TRBJ2-7	TGCACCAGCAGCCAAGAGGCGGAGTCCCGGGCCTACGAGCAGTACTTC	CTSSQEAESRAYEQYF
14	TRBV5-4	TRBD1	few	TRBJ1-2	TGTGCCAGCAGCCCGGGGACAGGGTACTATGGCTACACCTTC	CASSPGTGYYGYTF
11	TRBV29-1	-	-	TRBJ2-3	TGCAGCGTGAAAACTAGCTTCCCGCAGTATTTT	CSVKTSFPQYF
13	TRBV1	-	-	TRBJ1-5	TGCACCAGCAGCCAGGCTAGTTGGGGCCCCCAGCATTTT	CTSSQASWGPQHF
16	TRBV2	-	few	TRBJ2-6	TGTGCCGCGGGGACCACTCGGCTCTCTGGGGCCAACGTCCTGACTTTC	CAAGTTRLSGANVLTF
14	TRBV15	TRBD1	-	TRBJ1-1	TGTGCCACCAGCCCCTATGACAGGGCCACTGAAGCTTTCTTT	CATSPYDRATEAFF
16	TRBV6-5	TRBD1	-	TRBJ1-2	TGTGCCAGCAGTTACACCGGACAGGGGGGTAACTATGGCTACACCTTC	CASSYTGQGGNYGYTF
14	TRBV10-1	-	-	TRBJ2-7	TGCGCCAGCAGTGATCCGGGAGTTTCACTGGGGCAGTACTTC	CASSDPGVSLGQYF
14	TRBV28	-	-	TRBJ1-5	TGTGCCAGCAGAACAGCCAGTTTCGTGGGTCACCAGCATTTT	CASRTASFVGHQHF
15	TRBV27	-	-	TRBJ1-3	TGTGCCAGCAGTACCAGGGGCATCTCTGGAAACACCATATATTTT	CASSTRGISGNTIYF
15	TRBV27	TRBD1	-	TRBJ1-5	TGTGCCAGCAGCTGGCAGGGGGTAAGAAATCAGCCCCAGCATTTT	CASSWQGVRNQPQHF
14	TRBV2	TRBD1	-	TRBJ2-5	TGTGCCACTCGGGACAGGGGAGGATTGGAGACCCAGTACTTC	CATRDRGGLETQYF
14	TRBV5-4	TRBD2	once	TRBJ2-7	TGTGCCAGCAGCTTAGCGGGATTCTCCTACGAGCAGTACTTC	CASSLAGFSYEQYF
14	TRBV30	-	-	TRBJ1-5	TGTGCCTGGAGTGGAGGAGAGGGCAGGCAGCCCCAGCATTTT	CAWSGGEGRQPQHF
15	TRBV28	TRBD1	once	TRBJ2-1	TGTGCCAGCAGTTTCGGGGGACAGGGGAACAATGAGCAGTTCTTC	CASSFGGQGNNEQFF
16	TRBV6-4	TRBD2	-	TRBJ2-2	TGTGCCAGCAGTGACCTTAGCGGGTCGAACACCGGGGAGCTGTTTTTT	CASSDLSGSNTGELFF
15	TRBV5-1	-	-	TRBJ2-7	TGCGCCAGCAGCTTAACCGGGACAAATTTGGGCGAGCAGTACTTC	CASSLTGTNLGEQYF
15	TRBV28	-	-	TRBJ1-2	TGTGCCAGCAGTGGTCTAGGGAGGACTAACTATGGCTACACCTTC	CASSGLGRTNYGYTF
11	TRBV30	-	few	TRBJ2-7	TGTGCCTGGAGTCTGTCCTACGAGCAGTACTTC	CAWSLSYEQYF
15	TRBV5-1	-	few	TRBJ1-2	TGCGCCAGCAGCTCGCAACGGACAGACTCTGGGGACTACACCTTC	CASSSQRTDSGDYTF
11	TRBV20-1	-	-	TRBJ2-2	TGCAGTGCTAGGACTGGCGGGGAGCTGTTTTTT	CSARTGGELFF
18	TRBV2	-	once	TRBJ1-1	TGTGCCAGCAGTGAAGCGCCCGGACGGGGGTATAGGTACACTGAAGCTTTCTTT	CASSEAPGRGYRYTEAFF
15	TRBV4-1	-	-	TRBJ1-5	TGCGCCAGCAGCCAAGTTATTACTTCCAATCAGCCCCAGCATTTT	CASSQVITSNQPQHF
12	TRBV2	-	-	TRBJ2-3	TGTGCCAGTTCAGGGAGCACAGATACGCAGTATTTT	CASSGSTDTQYF